Sequencing of this T cell receptor beta chain was carried out in a study of Ad26.COV2.S vaccination and SARS-CoV-2 variants. The study's findings and limits: Spike-specific TCR breadth in vaccine recipients exceeded that seen in placebo recipients. Substantial post-vaccination breadth of spike-specific CD8+ and CD4+ T cell responses was reported.

In the case of this clone: What it binds is not known.

This CDR3 comprises 14 residues. CDR1 LNHDA and CDR2 SQIVND come from the germline V gene (reference sequence). Trimming took off 7 bases at V and 10 bases at J, with 20 bases between the two ends. Treatment of the sample: some 20 received Ad26.COV2.S at low or high dose, single or two shots; a few received placebo; per-sample allocation not given. Samples were taken on day 63 after the first vaccine or placebo injection. An Ad26 vector that expressed Wuhan-strain SARS-CoV-2 spike constituted the vaccine. Profiled with immunoSEQ multiplex PCR; TCRdb holds only in-frame clones, not every one. Here the sample spans 350,000 to 400,000 clones, approximately 91% being singletons.

This chain joins TRBV19 and TRBJ1-5, with a possible D match to TRBD1 (5 bases). This receptor was identified in a person aged 18-60 years who received the Ad26.COV2.S COVID-19 vaccine or a placebo. The sequences come from peripheral blood, collected in a trial of Ad26.COV2.S vaccine versus placebo. The CDR3, as DNA: TGTGCCAGTACCCCACGGGGGTACTCGGGACCCCAGCATTTT. Translation: CASTPRGYSGPQHF.